The present T cell receptor (beta chain) was sequenced within a study of blood T cell repertoires in COVID-19. Study-level information: There were acute and convalescent COVID-19 samples, and they came from the United States, Italy and Spain. T cells, B-cell-depleted T cells, or PBMCs supplied cDNA or gDNA.

Authors' methods: Reference gene primer amplification gave nucleated cell count estimates. TCRdb keeps only in-frame clones here, not all; method: immunoSEQ multiplex PCR. The V and J calls and clone size come from that table; D and trimming were worked out from the DNA. The sample has approximately 210,000 clones, roughly 83% seen once. The germline CDR1 and CDR2 sequences are KGHDR and SFDVKD. V was cut by 5 bases and J by 9 bases, with 13 bases left in between. The CDR3 runs 13 residues. The material sequenced was peripheral blood. The chain joins TRBV24-1 to TRBJ2-1; perhaps TRBD2 as D (5 bases). The sequence was collected from a woman in her 70s with active or convalescent COVID-19. CDR3 region: CATSGPAGVEQFF. For the CDR3, the DNA is TGTGCCACCAGTGGCCCGGCGGGTGTTGAGCAGTTCTTC.